This T cell receptor beta chain comes out of a study of shared clonotypes between healthy human individuals. For every subset, genomic DNA was evenly distributed across several immunoSEQ plates. The authors loaded 150 to 250 ng DNA, about 30,000 T cell genomes, into sorted-subset replicate PCRs. Original data processing: Filtering of immunoSEQ junctional sequences could not match full-length read filtering. Some clones are missing from TCRdb's copy, which holds only in-frame ones; the method was immunoSEQ multiplex PCR. V and J calls and clone size come straight from that table; D and trimming were deduced from the DNA. The sample lists about 180,000 clones, 80% to 95% occurring once. Concerning this clone: Its antigen is as yet unknown.

General study results and limits: Estimated clonotype richness was generally higher in naive than memory subsets.

Specimen: naive CD4+ T cells sorted from blood. Documented subset: CD45RA+ positively selected. This sequence originates from a woman aged 25 to 39 in good health.

CDR3 DNA sequence: TGTGCCACCAGCAGATTGCCCGGGACAGGGGTGGACATTCAGTACTTC. It codes for CATSRLPGTGVDIQYF. The V and J genes are TRBV15 and TRBJ2-4; 10 bases are shared with TRBD1. This CDR3 is built from 16 residues. From germline, CDR1 is LNHNV and CDR2 YYDKDF (reference sequence). The trim removed 2 bases at V and 8 bases at J, leaving 9 bases unmatched.